This T cell receptor (beta chain) was sequenced in a study of T cell responses to AZD1222 COVID-19 vaccine (dated by TCRdb to the early 2020s). For the wider study: AZD1222 recipients whose second dose came at about 4 weeks and those whose second dose came at about 12 weeks were combined into one group, since spike-specific TCR depth and breadth did not differ between the two schedules. A total of 233 trial participants underwent TCR sequencing, of whom some 210 received two doses of AZD1222 and about 26 received two doses of the MenACWY control vaccine. Enrollment into the trials was organized by age into subgroups of 18-55, 56-69 and 70-plus years, and those subgroups contained approximately 160, 26 and 62 TCR-sequenced participants, respectively. Overall study outcomes, separate from this receptor: A significant rise in spike-specific TCR breadth and depth was observed after two AZD1222 doses relative to day 0 and relative to MenACWY recipients. Conclusions about previously exposed vaccinees were limited because only six or seven AZD1222 recipients were SARS-CoV-2 seropositive at baseline. Participants were mostly white British and included more females than males, and it was suggested by the authors that clonal diversity may have been underestimated. Vaccine-associated CD4 TCRs spanned the whole spike protein, with dominant responses in regions 160-218 and 743-854. In the small 56-69-year group, the increase in depth fell short of significance, most likely because of low power. Because no day 14 peak-response samples were available, the repertoires could be characterized only after the peak T cell response. Reportedly, close to half of the unique spike-specific TCRs recognized epitopes lying outside the regions that are mutated in the B.1.351 and B.1.1.7 variants.

The germline V gene encodes CDR1 ENHRY and CDR2 SYGVKD. There are 16 amino acids in the CDR3, from cysteine to phenylalanine inclusive. Only the CDR3 region is kept as DNA, spanning 48 bases read in frame from base 1. Unmatched junction bases come to 10, with V trimmed by 2 bases and J by 5 bases. The CDR3 regions of human TCRbeta chains were analyzed by immunosequencing. Regarding the original processing steps: Repertoire TCRs were checked for matches against a reference library of SARS-CoV-2-specific TCRs that had been generated using the MIRA antigen-specificity platform. Breadth meant the fraction of unique TCRs that were SARS-CoV-2-associated, whereas depth meant the fraction of total T cells that were SARS-CoV-2-associated. Using the MIRA data, every spike-specific TCR was mapped to the spike region that the TCR reacted to and assigned to either a CD4 or a CD8 class. Log10-transformed breadth and depth values were compared by one-way ANOVA with Sidak's multiple comparisons tests. TCRdb holds this immuneACCESS table with in-frame rearrangements only. Some clones are missing; in checked studies, unresolved V genes explain under half, and the rest has no known cause. V, J and clone size are taken as reported in that table, and D and trimming were inferred from the DNA itself. The table for this sample lists more than 95,000 clones; around 90% of them were counted only once. Jointly, the top ten make up 4.8% of the sample.

The time point label for this specimen denotes: baseline before first vaccination. The vaccinee samples were drawn from two UK trials, COV001 and COV002, one of which was a single-blind randomized controlled phase 2/3 trial testing AZD1222 (ChAdOx1 nCoV-19) in healthy adults. Trial participant PBMC samples were collected at day 0 and day 28 after the second dose for TCRbeta chain sequencing. Worth noting for this clone: Its antigen is currently not known. Base quality data are lacking; no much larger clone is found one base away.

The V and J segments used are TRBV10-3 and TRBJ1-1; 8 of the junction bases match TRBD1. The material was peripheral blood, obtained on day 0 of AZD1222 vaccination. The source is an adult in good health. The CDR3 in this case is CAISETGQGVWTEAFF. The sequenced DNA is TGTGCCATCAGTGAGACCGGACAGGGAGTGTGGACTGAAGCTTTCTTT.